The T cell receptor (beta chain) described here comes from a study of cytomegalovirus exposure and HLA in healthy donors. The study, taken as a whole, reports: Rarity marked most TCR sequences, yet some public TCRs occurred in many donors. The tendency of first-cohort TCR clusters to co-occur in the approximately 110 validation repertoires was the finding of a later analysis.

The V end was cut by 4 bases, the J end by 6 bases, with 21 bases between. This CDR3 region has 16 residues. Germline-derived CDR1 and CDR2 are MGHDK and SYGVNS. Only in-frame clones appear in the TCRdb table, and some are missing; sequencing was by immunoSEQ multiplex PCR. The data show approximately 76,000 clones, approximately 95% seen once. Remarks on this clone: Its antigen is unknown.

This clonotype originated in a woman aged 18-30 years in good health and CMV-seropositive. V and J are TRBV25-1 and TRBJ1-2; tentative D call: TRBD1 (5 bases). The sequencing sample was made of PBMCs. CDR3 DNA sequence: TGTGCCAGCAGTGGTGGGGAATATGGGGGGAGGCATGGCTACACCTTC. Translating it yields CASSGGEYGGRHGYTF.